The following is a TCR beta chain sequence with its context. This sample was taken from a study of T-cell reconstitution after alpha-beta-depleted transplantation in children. For TCRbeta, the library was prepared with unique molecular identifiers. MiXCR, applied by TCRdb to the PCR reads, yields one record per CDR3 protein. Of a few hundred thousand distinct CDR3 sequences in the sample, around a tenth were seen once. Trimming took 5 bases from V and 5 from J, leaving 19 bases between them. Germline loops: CDR1 KGHSH, CDR2 LQKENI. The CDR3 consists of 16 residues. The receptor comes from a human donor who donated a stem cell graft to a child with acute lymphoblastic leukemia. This specimen was PBMCs from the stem cell graft donor, taken from the stem cell graft. The chain recombines TRBV18 with TRBJ2-1; tentatively, D is TRBD1 (5 bases). CDR3 DNA sequence: TGTGCCAGCTCATCAAGATCGAGCCCCAGGGACAATGAGCAGTTCTTC. This translates into CASSSRSSPRDNEQFF.